The next 22 T cell receptor beta chains were all read from a single sample in a study of blood T cell repertoires in COVID-19. The method was immunoSEQ multiplex PCR; TCRdb's version includes in-frame clones alone and lacks a portion of them. The sample holds 150,000 or so clones; 87% are singletons and the top ten take around 6.3%. The specimen sequenced was peripheral blood. The source is a man older than 75 with acute or convalescent COVID-19.

This clone was recorded only once. This chain connects TRBV7-9 to TRBJ2-1; 7 bases line up with TRBD1. V lost 5 bases, J lost 15 bases, and 10 bases stayed unmatched. The CDR3 runs to 12 residues. The V gene's germline CDR1 is SEHNR and CDR2 FQNEAQ (reference sequence). This CDR3 reads CASSQSDRVTFF. The CDR3, as DNA: TGTGCCAGCAGCCAAAGCGACAGGGTGACGTTCTTC. Full variable domain (rest looked up from reference TRBV7-9 and TRBJ2-1): DTGVSQNPRHKITKRGQNVTFRCDPISEHNRLYWYRQTLGQGPEFLTYFQNEAQLEKSRLLSDRFSAERPKGSFSTLEIQRTEQGDSAMYLCASSQSDRVTFFGPGTRLTVL.

This clone has a handful of counts. The CDR3 DNA is TGTGCCAGTAGTAAGACTATAACCTACGAGCAGTACTTC. Its translation: CASSKTITYEQYF. This chain uses TRBV19 with TRBJ2-7, with D perhaps matching TRBD2 (5 bases). Germline values: CDR1 LNHDA, CDR2 SQIVND (reference sequence). The CDR3 has 13 amino acids. Trimming took 4 bases from V and 2 from J, leaving 9 bases between them. Looking up the rest from reference TRBV19 and TRBJ2-7 gives the full variable domain: DGGITQSPKYLFRKEGQNVTLSCEQNLNHDAMYWYRQDPGQGLRLIYYSQIVNDFQKGDIAEGYSVSREKKESFPLTVTSAQKNPTAFYLCASSKTITYEQYFGPGTRLTVT.

This clone was counted a few times. The V and J genes are TRBV5-1 and TRBJ2-3; 9 positions match TRBD1. The V gene end was trimmed by 1 base and the J gene end by 2 bases; junction bases not matched to a gene: 5. The CDR3 contains 16 residues. Germline CDR1 is SGHRS and CDR2 is YFSETQ. In nucleotides, the CDR3 is TGCGCCAGCAGCTTGACAGGGGGCGGGATCACAGATACGCAGTATTTT. It codes for CASSLTGGGITDTQYF. Based on the CDR3 plus reference TRBV5-1 and TRBJ2-3, the full variable domain is KAGVTQTPRYLIKTRGQQVTLSCSPISGHRSVSWYQQTPGQGLQFLFEYFSETQRNKGNFPGRFSGRQFSNSRSEMNVSTLELGDSALYLCASSLTGGGITDTQYFGPGTRLTVL.

V usage is TRBV3-1 (or the pseudogene TRBV3-2) and J usage is TRBJ1-4, with 7 bases matching TRBD1. The CDR3 runs 14 residues. The germline V gene encodes CDR1 LGHDT and CDR2 YNNKEL (reference sequence). Germline trimming cut 3 bases from V and 7 bases from J; bases unmatched to any gene: 5. CDR3 coding DNA: TGTGCCAGCAGCCACCAGGGGGGAGGTGAAAAACTGTTTTTT. Its protein is CASSHQGGGEKLFF.

The genes are TRBV19 and TRBJ1-1; 9 bases are a match to TRBD1. This CDR3 spans 14 amino acids. Per the germline V gene, CDR1 is LNHDA and CDR2 is SQIVND (reference sequence). V lost 5 bases to trimming and J lost 4 bases; unmatched junction nucleotides: 5. DNA of the CDR3: TGTGCCAGTAGTTCCGGGACAGGGTCCACTGAAGCTTTCTTT. Translation: CASSSGTGSTEAFF.

This chain links TRBV3-1 (or the pseudogene TRBV3-2) with TRBJ2-1; possible D gene TRBD2, 6 bases. The ends were cut back, 6 bases at V and 3 bases at J, with 15 bases in the middle. CDR1 LGHDT and CDR2 YNNKEL come from the germline V gene (reference sequence). The CDR3 extends over 15 amino acids. CDR3: CASRAGGGIYNEQFF. For the CDR3, the DNA is TGTGCCAGCAGGGCCGGCGGCGGGATCTACAATGAGCAGTTCTTC.

The chain employs TRBV29-1 and TRBJ1-1; TRBD1 agrees at 7 bases. The CDR3 runs to 12 residues. The V segment lost 5 bases and the J segment 4 bases; nucleotides outside the gene matches: 4. In germline, CDR1 is SQVTM, CDR2 ANQGSEA. CDR3 residues: CSVHRGGTEAFF. In DNA, the CDR3 is TGCAGCGTTCACAGGGGAGGCACTGAAGCTTTCTTT. The complete variable domain, with remaining parts taken from reference TRBV29-1 and TRBJ1-1, reads SAVISQKPSRDICQRGTSLTIQCQVDSQVTMMFWYRQQPGQSLTLIATANQGSEATYESGFVIDKFPISRPNLTFSTLTVSNMSPEDSSIYLCSVHRGGTEAFFGQGTRLTVV.

This clone was recorded once. The CDR3 DNA reads as TGTGCCAGCAGCTTCGCGGGAGGGCCCTCCTACGAGCAGTACTTC. Protein: CASSFAGGPSYEQYF. The chain is built from TRBV5-4 and TRBJ2-7, with 9 bases that match TRBD2. The V gene end was trimmed by 2 bases and the J gene end by 0 bases; junction bases not matched to a gene: 3. The germline V gene encodes CDR1 SGHNT and CDR2 YYREEE (reference sequence). CDR3 size: 15 residues. The variable domain in full, with the rest retrieved from reference TRBV5-4 and TRBJ2-7, is ETGVTQSPTHLIKTRGQQVTLRCSSQSGHNTVSWYQQALGQGPQFIFQYYREEENGRGNFPPRFSGLQFPNYSSELNVNALELDDSALYLCASSFAGGPSYEQYFGPGTRLTVT.

The rearrangement links TRBV3-1 (or the pseudogene TRBV3-2) to TRBJ2-4; the D gene is possibly TRBD1 (6 bases). V was trimmed by 4 bases and J by 5 bases, leaving 12 bases between them. This CDR3 is built from 14 residues. Germline V gene data show CDR1 as LGHDT and CDR2 as YNNKEL (reference sequence). CDR3 DNA sequence: TGTGCCAGCAGCCGCAGTGAGGGGGAAAACATTCAGTACTTC. It translates to CASSRSEGENIQYF.

The chain recombines TRBV28 with TRBJ2-2; TRBD2 matches at 7 bases. The CDR3 runs 15 residues. Trimming at V came to 6 bases and at J to 3 bases, leaving 7 bases not matched to a gene. The germline CDR1 and CDR2 sequences are MDHEN and SYDVKM. CDR3: CASRRGGAHTGELFF. In DNA form, the CDR3 reads TGTGCCAGCAGGAGGGGAGGGGCGCACACCGGGGAGCTGTTTTTT. The full variable domain, rest sourced from reference TRBV28 and TRBJ2-2, is DVKVTQSSRYLVKRTGEKVFLECVQDMDHENMFWYRQDPGLGLRLIYFSYDVKMKEKGDIPEGYSVSREKKERFSLILESASTNQTSMYLCASRRGGAHTGELFFGEGSRLTVL.

V gene TRBV5-1 combines with J gene TRBJ2-2; the D gene is possibly TRBD2 (5 bases). V was cut by 1 base and J by 4 bases, with 14 bases left in between. Germline values: CDR1 SGHRS, CDR2 YFSETQ. The CDR3 extends over 16 amino acids. In DNA, the CDR3 is TGCGCCAGCAGCTTGTCGGGATCCCGATTCACCGGGGAGCTGTTTTTT. This sequence encodes CASSLSGSRFTGELFF.

This clone was seen once. V gene TRBV27 combines with J gene TRBJ2-1; 11 positions match TRBD2. The junction had 1 base not matched to a gene; V was cut back by 8 bases and J by 4 bases. The germline gives CDR1 MNHEY, CDR2 SMNVEV (reference sequence). This CDR3 has 13 residues. The CDR3 DNA is TGTGCCAGCCGGACTAGCGGGTACAATGAGCAGTTCTTC. This codes for CASRTSGYNEQFF.

This chain uses TRBV7-2 with TRBJ1-6; TRBD1 agrees at 8 bases. This CDR3 contains 15 residues. V lost 4 bases to trimming and J lost 6 bases; unmatched junction nucleotides: 5. Per germline, CDR1 SGHTA and CDR2 FQGNSA. The CDR3 region is CASSYTGGGNSPLHF. The DNA of the CDR3 is TGTGCCAGCAGCTATACAGGGGGGGGTAATTCACCCCTCCACTTT. The variable domain in full, completed from reference TRBV7-2 and TRBJ1-6, reads GAGVSQSPSNKVTEKGKDVELRCDPISGHTALYWYRQSLGQGLEFLIYFQGNSAPDKSGLPSDRFSAERTGGSVSTLTIQRTQQEDSAVYLCASSYTGGGNSPLHFGNGTRLTVT.

The CDR3 DNA reads TGTGCCATCGCGGGGTCCCCTGGCGAGACCCAGTACTTC. Encoded protein: CAIAGSPGETQYF. V and J are TRBV3-1 (or the pseudogene TRBV3-2) and TRBJ2-5; D is perhaps TRBD2 (6 bases). The CDR3 is made up of 13 amino acids. Deletions cut 10 bases from V and 5 bases from J, with 17 bases between. The V gene's germline CDR1 is LGHDT and CDR2 YNNKEL (reference sequence).

The chain employs TRBV3-1 (or the pseudogene TRBV3-2) and TRBJ2-6; 7 nucleotides line up with TRBD1. The J segment lost 0 bases and the V segment lost 8 bases, leaving 10 bases of the junction unmatched. Germline values: CDR1 LGHDT, CDR2 YNNKEL (reference sequence). There are 17 residues in the CDR3. Here the CDR3 DNA reads TGTGCCAGCCCTAAGGGACAGTGGCCCTCTGGGGCCAACGTCCTGACTTTC. Encoded protein: CASPKGQWPSGANVLTF.

The chain couples TRBV10-3 to TRBJ2-7; D remains unclear. The germline V gene has CDR1 ENHRY and CDR2 SYGVKD. Trimming removed 0 bases at V and 5 bases at J, with 8 bases between. This CDR3 comprises 13 residues. This CDR3 is CAISESRSDEQYF. CDR3 nucleotide sequence: TGTGCCATCAGTGAGTCCAGGTCCGACGAGCAGTACTTC.

Comment on this clone: At one boundary the junction diverges from the germline segment, which might be a read error. CDR3 sequence (DNA): TGTGCCAGCAGCGAAGACGCTCGGACTGTTGGCGGGGAGCTGTTTTTT. It codes for CASSEDARTVGGELFF. This rearrangement joins TRBV2 to TRBJ2-2; TRBD2 is a possible D gene (5 bases). CDR1 is SNHLY, CDR2 FYNNEI, per germline. The CDR3 has 16 residues.

The V call is TRBV3-1 (or the pseudogene TRBV3-2), the J call TRBJ1-1, with D maybe TRBD1 (6 bases). CDR1 and CDR2 (germline): LGHDT, YNNKEL (reference sequence). This CDR3 is built from 16 residues. With 4 bases removed from V and 5 bases from J, the gap between germline ends came to 20 bases. The CDR3 region has the DNA TGTGCCAGCAGCCCCTCGGGGGGGGCATTTGGGACTGAAGCTTTCTTT. Translated, it gives CASSPSGGAFGTEAFF.

The chain joins TRBV19 to TRBJ2-1, with TRBD2 matching over 14 bases. Germline loops: CDR1 LNHDA, CDR2 SQIVND (reference sequence). V lost 3 bases, J lost 8 bases, and 9 bases stayed unmatched. The CDR3 totals 17 residues. The CDR3 region is CASSMAGTSGSGYEQFF. The CDR3 coding sequence is TGTGCCAGTAGTATGGCCGGGACTAGCGGGAGTGGCTATGAGCAGTTCTTC. The entire variable domain, with the rest obtained from reference TRBV19 and TRBJ2-1, is as follows: DGGITQSPKYLFRKEGQNVTLSCEQNLNHDAMYWYRQDPGQGLRLIYYSQIVNDFQKGDIAEGYSVSREKKESFPLTVTSAQKNPTAFYLCASSMAGTSGSGYEQFFGPGTRLTVL.

This chain connects TRBV28 to TRBJ1-2; tentatively, D is TRBD1 (5 bases). Trimming shortened V by 8 bases and J by 3 bases, and 13 bases separated the two germline ends. This CDR3 contains 13 residues. Germline V CDR1 and CDR2: MDHEN, SYDVKM. Here the CDR3 reads CASGGGPYYGYTF. The CDR3 region has the DNA TGTGCCAGCGGGGGGGGTCCGTACTATGGCTACACCTTC.

The gene calls are TRBV18 and TRBJ2-5; TRBD1 is a possible D gene (6 bases). Germline CDR1 is KGHSH and CDR2 is LQKENI. This CDR3 is 14 amino acids long. The germline V and J ends were trimmed by 3 bases and 5 bases, with 13 bases remaining between them. CDR3 sequence: CASSPQQGVETQYF. In nucleotides, the CDR3 is TGTGCCAGCTCACCCCAACAGGGTGTGGAGACCCAGTACTTC.

This chain connects TRBV5-5 to TRBJ1-4; 7 bases agree with TRBD1. The germline CDR1 and CDR2 sequences are SGHKS and YYEKEE (reference sequence). The CDR3 runs to 16 residues. The V and J ends lost 7 bases and 7 bases, in that order; junction bases with no gene match: 16. DNA of the CDR3: TGTGCCAGCCCCGAGGTAGGGGGCGAACTGGGTGAAAAACTGTTTTTT. Translating it yields CASPEVGGELGEKLFF.